These 14 T cell receptor beta chains came from one sample sequenced in a study of blood T cells in healthy people across ages. A second PCR of roughly 7 to 11 cycles used a sample-barcoded 5' primer and a J-beta primer mix. TCRdb reprocessed the 5' RACE reads with MiXCR, giving one entry per CDR3 protein. Altogether about 690,000 distinct CDR3 sequences are present, around two fifths being singletons, with the ten largest covering approximately 31%. Sequencing used blood. Receptors were obtained from a man aged 80 or over in good health.

In its sample, this clonotype was seen a few times. The chain recombines TRBV6-5 with TRBJ1-2, with TRBD1 as a possible D gene (5 bases). Trimming removed 6 bases at V and 0 bases at J, with 17 bases between. The CDR3 loop spans 16 amino acids. The germline CDR1 and CDR2 sequences are MNHEY and SVGAGI. CDR3 sequence reads: CASRAQDRSANYGYTF. The DNA of the CDR3 is TGTGCCAGCAGGGCTCAAGACAGATCAGCTAACTATGGCTACACCTTC.

The chain has TRBV10-3 and TRBJ1-1; unclear D gene. The CDR3 runs 14 residues. Trimming pared 5 bases from V and 1 base from J, leaving 11 bases between. CDR1 is ENHRY and CDR2 is SYGVKD in the germline V gene. The CDR3 coding sequence is TGTGCCATCAGTCCGGATGCGAGGAACACTGAAGCTTTCTTT. Residues: CAISPDARNTEAFF.

The chain uses TRBV6-2 or TRBV6-3 and TRBJ1-5, with D perhaps TRBD1 (5 bases). Germline loops: CDR1 MNHEY, CDR2 SVGEGT. This CDR3 comprises 14 residues. V lost 7 bases to trimming and J lost 3 bases, with 13 bases between them. CDR3 loop: CASKQTAPNQPQHF. CDR3 bases: TGTGCCAGCAAACAGACAGCCCCCAATCAGCCCCAGCATTTT.

This clonotype has more than one count but fewer than ten. V gene TRBV7-3 combines with J gene TRBJ2-1; 10 bases map to TRBD2. Germline assignment: CDR1 SGHTA and CDR2 FQGTGA. The CDR3 length is 16 residues. The J segment lost 4 bases and the V segment lost 3 bases, leaving 6 bases of the junction unmatched. CDR3 DNA: TGTGCCAGCAGCTTGAGACTAGCGGGTTCGTACAATGAGCAGTTCTTC. Translation: CASSLRLAGSYNEQFF.

V usage is TRBV7-9 and J usage is TRBJ2-5, with 9 bases identical to TRBD2. The CDR3 is 15 amino acids. The germline V gene encodes CDR1 SEHNR and CDR2 FQNEAQ (reference sequence). V lost 3 bases to trimming and J lost 4 bases; unmatched junction nucleotides: 6. For the CDR3, the DNA is TGTGCCAGCAGCTTTTTCGGAGCGGGAGGAGAGACCCAGTACTTC. Translation gives CASSFFGAGGETQYF.

The V gene is TRBV25-1, the J gene TRBJ2-3; 9 nucleotides match TRBD2. This CDR3 is 16 amino acids long. In germline, CDR1 is MGHDK, CDR2 SYGVNS. The ends lost 7 bases at V and 1 base at J; junction bases unmatched: 9. The DNA of the CDR3 is TGTGCCAGCAAGGCTAGCGGGGCCTCGGGCACAGATACGCAGTATTTT. Its protein product is CASKASGASGTDTQYF. The complete variable domain, with remaining parts taken from reference TRBV25-1 and TRBJ2-3, reads EADIYQTPRYLVIGTGKKITLECSQTMGHDKMYWYQQDPGMELHLIHYSYGVNSTEKGDLSSESTVSRIRTEHFPLTLESARPSHTSQYLCASKASGASGTDTQYFGPGTRLTVL.

The chain uses TRBV6-2 or TRBV6-3 and TRBJ2-1; a possible D gene is TRBD2 (6 bases). This CDR3 region has 17 residues. V was cut by 0 bases and J by 2 bases, with 14 bases left in between. CDR1 MNHEY and CDR2 SVGEGT come from the germline V gene. CDR3 loop: CASSYSAPGLAYNEQFF. CDR3 bases: TGTGCCAGCAGTTACTCAGCGCCGGGACTGGCCTACAATGAGCAGTTCTTC.

The chain uses TRBV27 and TRBJ2-7; TRBD2 is a possible D gene (5 bases). Germline V CDR1 and CDR2: MNHEY, SMNVEV (reference sequence). Deletions cut 0 bases from V and 5 bases from J, with 17 bases between. CDR3 length: 16 residues. The DNA for the CDR3 is TGTGCCAGCAGTTTATCGGGGAGCAGCGGAACCGACGAGCAGTACTTC. This translates into CASSLSGSSGTDEQYF.

This chain links TRBV5-6 with TRBJ1-1; 7 bases map to TRBD1. Germline V CDR1 and CDR2: SGHDT, YYEEEE. V shed 0 bases and J 4 bases; nucleotides not matched to a gene: 6. This CDR3 comprises 15 residues. CDR3 DNA sequence: TGTGCCAGCAGCTTGGGGACAGGATTGATCACTGAAGCTTTCTTT. This gives the protein CASSLGTGLITEAFF.

The V call is TRBV20-1, the J call TRBJ2-5, with 7 nucleotides matching TRBD1. This CDR3 has 16 amino acids. CDR1 DFQATT and CDR2 SNEGSKA come from the germline V gene (reference sequence). The trim removed 5 bases at V and 0 bases at J, leaving 12 bases unmatched. This CDR3 is CSALPRDSGNQETQYF. In DNA, the CDR3 is TGCAGTGCTCTCCCCCGGGACAGCGGAAACCAAGAGACCCAGTACTTC.

J is TRBJ1-1 and V is TRBV18, with D unclear. V was cut by 0 bases and J by 3 bases, with 11 bases left in between. This CDR3 spans 15 amino acids. Germline-derived CDR1 and CDR2 are KGHSH and LQKENI. The CDR3 spells CASSPPRGRDTEAFF. CDR3 DNA: TGTGCCAGCTCACCACCGAGAGGGAGGGACACTGAAGCTTTCTTT.

The sample holds a few counts of this clonotype. The chain joins TRBV6-6 to TRBJ1-4; D uncertain. This CDR3 is 15 amino acids long. In germline, CDR1 is MNHNY, CDR2 SVGAGI (reference sequence). Trimming took 1 base from V and 5 from J, leaving 11 bases between them. This CDR3 reads CASSYLAGQNEKLFF. The CDR3 DNA sequence: TGTGCCAGCAGTTACTTGGCCGGCCAGAATGAAAAACTGTTTTTT.

The chain has TRBV5-1 and TRBJ2-3; D not certain. This CDR3 comprises 12 residues. Per the germline V gene, CDR1 is SGHRS and CDR2 is YFSETQ. V was shortened by 6 bases and J by 2 bases, with 7 bases between the two germline ends. In DNA, the CDR3 is TGCGCCAGCACGGATACCACAGATACGCAGTATTTT. It yields the protein CASTDTTDTQYF.

This clonotype was counted ten times or more. The chain carries TRBV28 and TRBJ2-7; D not resolved. The germline CDR1 and CDR2 sequences are MDHEN and SYDVKM. This CDR3 has 11 amino acids. V lost 7 bases to trimming and J lost 6 bases, with 10 bases between them. The CDR3 loop reads CASIGTSEQYF. In DNA form, the CDR3 reads TGTGCCAGCATCGGTACCAGCGAGCAGTACTTC.